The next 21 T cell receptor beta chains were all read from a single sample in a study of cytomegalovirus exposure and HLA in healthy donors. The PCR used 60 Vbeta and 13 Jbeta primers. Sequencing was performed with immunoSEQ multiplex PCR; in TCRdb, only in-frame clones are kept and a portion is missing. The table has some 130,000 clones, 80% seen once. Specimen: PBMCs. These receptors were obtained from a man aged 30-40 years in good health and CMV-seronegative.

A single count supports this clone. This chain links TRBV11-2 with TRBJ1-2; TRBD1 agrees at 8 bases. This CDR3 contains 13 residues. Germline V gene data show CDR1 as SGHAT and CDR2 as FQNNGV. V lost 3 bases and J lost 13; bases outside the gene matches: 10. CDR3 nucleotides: TGTGCCAGCAGCTTGGACAGGGCGCCCACTCGCACCTTC. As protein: CASSLDRAPTRTF.

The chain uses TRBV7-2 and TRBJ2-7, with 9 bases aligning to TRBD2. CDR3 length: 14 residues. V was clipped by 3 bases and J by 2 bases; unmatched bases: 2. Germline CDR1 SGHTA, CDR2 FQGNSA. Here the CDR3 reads CASSFSGRAYEQYF. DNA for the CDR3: TGTGCCAGCAGCTTTAGCGGGAGAGCCTACGAGCAGTACTTC.

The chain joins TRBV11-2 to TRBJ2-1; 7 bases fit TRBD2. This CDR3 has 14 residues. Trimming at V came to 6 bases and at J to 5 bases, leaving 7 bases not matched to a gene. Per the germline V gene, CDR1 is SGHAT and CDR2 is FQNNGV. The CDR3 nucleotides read TGTGCCAGCAGTATTACTAGCGCGGACAATGAGCAGTTCTTC. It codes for CASSITSADNEQFF.

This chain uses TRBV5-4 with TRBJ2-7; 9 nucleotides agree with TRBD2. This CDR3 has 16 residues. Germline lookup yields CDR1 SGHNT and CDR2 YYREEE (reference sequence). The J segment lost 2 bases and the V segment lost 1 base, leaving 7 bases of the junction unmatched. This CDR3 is CASSLSAGGLTYEQYF. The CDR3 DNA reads TGTGCCAGCAGCTTGAGTGCGGGAGGGCTTACCTACGAGCAGTACTTC.

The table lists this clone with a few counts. The CDR3 protein is CASRRLATTGELFF. The DNA for the CDR3 is TGTGCCAGCAGGCGACTAGCAACGACCGGGGAGCTGTTTTTT. The chain couples TRBV2 to TRBJ2-2, with 7 bases that match TRBD2. J was trimmed by 5 bases and V by 6 bases; bases with no gene match: 6. This CDR3 comprises 14 residues. The germline gives CDR1 SNHLY, CDR2 FYNNEI. Filled out from reference TRBV2 and TRBJ2-2, the complete variable domain reads EPEVTQTPSHQVTQMGQEVILRCVPISNHLYFYWYRQILGQKVEFLVSFYNNEISEKSEIFDDQFSVERPDGSNFTLKIRSTKLEDSAMYFCASRRLATTGELFFGEGSRLTVL.

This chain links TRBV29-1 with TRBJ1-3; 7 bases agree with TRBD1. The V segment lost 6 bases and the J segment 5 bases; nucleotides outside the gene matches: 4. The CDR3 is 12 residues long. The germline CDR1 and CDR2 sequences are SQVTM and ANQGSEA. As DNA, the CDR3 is TGCAGCGTCGAGGACAGGAGAAACACCATATATTTT. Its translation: CSVEDRRNTIYF.

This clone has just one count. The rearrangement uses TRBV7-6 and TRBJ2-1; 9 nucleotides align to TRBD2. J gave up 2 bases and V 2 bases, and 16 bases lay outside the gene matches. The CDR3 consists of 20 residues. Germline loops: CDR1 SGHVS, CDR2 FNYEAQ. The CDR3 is CASSLRGGISGRTAYNEQFF. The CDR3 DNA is TGTGCCAGCAGCTTACGGGGAGGAATTAGCGGGAGAACAGCCTACAATGAGCAGTTCTTC.

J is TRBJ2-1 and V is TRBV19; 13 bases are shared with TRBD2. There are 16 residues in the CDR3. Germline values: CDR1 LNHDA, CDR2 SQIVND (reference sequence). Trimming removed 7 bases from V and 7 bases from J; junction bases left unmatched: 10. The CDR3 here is CASTGAGTSGINEQFF. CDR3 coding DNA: TGTGCCAGTACAGGGGCCGGGACTAGCGGGATAAATGAGCAGTTCTTC. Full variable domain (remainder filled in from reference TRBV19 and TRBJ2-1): DGGITQSPKYLFRKEGQNVTLSCEQNLNHDAMYWYRQDPGQGLRLIYYSQIVNDFQKGDIAEGYSVSREKKESFPLTVTSAQKNPTAFYLCASTGAGTSGINEQFFGPGTRLTVL.

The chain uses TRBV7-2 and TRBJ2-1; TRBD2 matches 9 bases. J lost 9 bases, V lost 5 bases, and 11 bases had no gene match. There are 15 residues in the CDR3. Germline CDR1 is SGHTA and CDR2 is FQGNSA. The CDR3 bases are TGTGCCAGCAGCCTGGCTGGCCCAGCGGGAGGTGAGCAGTTCTTC. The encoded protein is CASSLAGPAGGEQFF.

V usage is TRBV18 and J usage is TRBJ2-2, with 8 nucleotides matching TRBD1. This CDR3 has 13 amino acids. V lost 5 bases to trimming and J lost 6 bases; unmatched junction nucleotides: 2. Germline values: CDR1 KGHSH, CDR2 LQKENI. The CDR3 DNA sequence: TGTGCCAGCTCAACGACAGGGGCCGGGGAGCTGTTTTTT. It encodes CASSTTGAGELFF.

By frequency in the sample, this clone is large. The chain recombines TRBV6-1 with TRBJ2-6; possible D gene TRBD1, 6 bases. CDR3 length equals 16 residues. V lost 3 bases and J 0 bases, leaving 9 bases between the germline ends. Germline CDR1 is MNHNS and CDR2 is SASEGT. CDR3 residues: CASSDWGPSGANVLTF. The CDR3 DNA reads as TGTGCCAGCAGTGACTGGGGGCCCTCTGGGGCCAACGTCCTGACTTTC.

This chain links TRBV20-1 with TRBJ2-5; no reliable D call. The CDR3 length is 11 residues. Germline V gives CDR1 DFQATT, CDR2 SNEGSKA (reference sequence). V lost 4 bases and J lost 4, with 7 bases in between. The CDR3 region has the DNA TGCAGTGCTACTCTTCGAGAGACCCAGTACTTC. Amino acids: CSATLRETQYF.

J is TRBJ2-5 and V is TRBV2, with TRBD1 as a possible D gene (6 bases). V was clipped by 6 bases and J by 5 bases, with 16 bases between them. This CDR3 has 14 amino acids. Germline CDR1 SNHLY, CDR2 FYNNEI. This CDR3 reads CASRRTEGLETQYF. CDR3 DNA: TGTGCCAGCAGACGGACAGAGGGGTTGGAGACCCAGTACTTC. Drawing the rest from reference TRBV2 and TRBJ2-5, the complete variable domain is EPEVTQTPSHQVTQMGQEVILRCVPISNHLYFYWYRQILGQKVEFLVSFYNNEISEKSEIFDDQFSVERPDGSNFTLKIRSTKLEDSAMYFCASRRTEGLETQYFGPGTRLLVL.

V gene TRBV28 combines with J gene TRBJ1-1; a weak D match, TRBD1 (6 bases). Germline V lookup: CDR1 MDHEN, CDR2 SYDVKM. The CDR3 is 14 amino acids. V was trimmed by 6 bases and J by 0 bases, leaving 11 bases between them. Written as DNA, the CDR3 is TGTGCCAGCAGATCAGGGGCAATGAACACTGAAGCTTTCTTT. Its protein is CASRSGAMNTEAFF.

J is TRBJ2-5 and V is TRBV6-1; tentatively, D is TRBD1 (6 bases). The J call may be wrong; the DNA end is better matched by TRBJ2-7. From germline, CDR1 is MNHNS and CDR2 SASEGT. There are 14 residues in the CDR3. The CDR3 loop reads CASRRQGTSYEQYF. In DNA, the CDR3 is TGTGCCAGCAGGCGACAAGGGACAAGTTACGAGCAGTACTTC.

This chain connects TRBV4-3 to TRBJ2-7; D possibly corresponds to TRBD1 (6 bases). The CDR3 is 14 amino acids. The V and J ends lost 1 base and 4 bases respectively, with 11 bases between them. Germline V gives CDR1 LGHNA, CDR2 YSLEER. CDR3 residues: CASSQGRGRYEQYF. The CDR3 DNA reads TGCGCCAGCAGCCAAGGCAGGGGAAGGTACGAGCAGTACTTC.

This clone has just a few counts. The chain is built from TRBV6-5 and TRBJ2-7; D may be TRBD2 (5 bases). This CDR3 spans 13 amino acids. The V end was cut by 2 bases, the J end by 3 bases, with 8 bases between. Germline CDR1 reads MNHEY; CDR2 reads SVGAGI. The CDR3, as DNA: TGTGCCAGCAGTTACCTACTAGGCTACGAGCAGTACTTC. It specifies CASSYLLGYEQYF.

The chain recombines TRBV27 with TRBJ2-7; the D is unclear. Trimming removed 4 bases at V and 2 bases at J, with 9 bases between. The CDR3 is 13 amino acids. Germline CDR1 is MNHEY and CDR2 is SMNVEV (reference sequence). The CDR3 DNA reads TGTGCCAGCAGTTCCCTGGGCCCCTACGAGCAGTACTTC. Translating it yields CASSSLGPYEQYF.

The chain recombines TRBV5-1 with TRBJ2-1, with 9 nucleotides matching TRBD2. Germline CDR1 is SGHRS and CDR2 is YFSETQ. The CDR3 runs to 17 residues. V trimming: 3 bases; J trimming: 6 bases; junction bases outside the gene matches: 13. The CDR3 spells CASSWPRAGGRVNEQFF. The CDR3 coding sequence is TGCGCCAGCAGCTGGCCTCGGGCGGGAGGGCGGGTCAATGAGCAGTTCTTC.

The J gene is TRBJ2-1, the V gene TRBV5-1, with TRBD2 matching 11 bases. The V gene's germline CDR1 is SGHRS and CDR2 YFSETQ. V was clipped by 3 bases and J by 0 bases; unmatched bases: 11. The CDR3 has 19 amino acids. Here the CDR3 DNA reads TGCGCCAGCAGCTCACCTCTAGCGGGAGGTTTAAGCTCCTACAATGAGCAGTTCTTC. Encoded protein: CASSSPLAGGLSSYNEQFF.

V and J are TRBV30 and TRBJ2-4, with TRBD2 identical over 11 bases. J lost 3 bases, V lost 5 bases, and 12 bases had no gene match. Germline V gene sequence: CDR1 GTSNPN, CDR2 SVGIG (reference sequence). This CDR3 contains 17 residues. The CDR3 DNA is TGTGCCTGGGGGGGTACCGGGACTAGCGGAAACAAAAACATTCAGTACTTC. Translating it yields CAWGGTGTSGNKNIQYF.